This T cell receptor beta chain comes out of a study of T cell changes during pregnancy in multiple sclerosis (dated by TCRdb to between 2018 and 2021). Some background on the complete study: The study examined how the T cell repertoire changed over the course of pregnancy in women with multiple sclerosis.

Library prep was done by the immunoSEQ multiplex PCR assay. TCRdb took this table from immuneACCESS and kept in-frame rearrangements with V and J called. Such tables lack part of the clones; where checked against another copy, unresolved V genes explain under half of the gap, and the rest is unexplained. Present in this sample are about 80,000 clones, roughly 94% of which were seen just once. The top ten clonotypes cover about 2.5% of the sample. V drops 4 bases and J drops 4 bases, leaving 20 bases in between. From the cysteine through the phenylalanine, the CDR3 covers 17 amino acids. The DNA shown is the 51-base CDR3, in frame from base 1. About this clone: This clone's antigen is unknown. Base qualities are not provided; no much larger clone lies one nucleotide away.

Here the chain combines TRBV23-1 and TRBJ1-5; a confident D gene designation cannot be given. Being an ORF, TRBV23-1 has a function that is uncertain. This sequence originates from a female donor with multiple sclerosis, enrolled in a pregnancy study. Sequenced material: peripheral blood, taken before pregnancy. This receptor has the CDR3 CASSPSGILDLNQPQHF. The nucleotide sequence reads as follows: TGCGCCAGCAGTCCATCCGGGATTTTAGACCTAAATCAGCCCCAGCATTTT.